Listed here are 21 T cell receptor beta chains from one sample, sequenced in a study of glioma-infiltrating T cells. Amplification of TCR alpha and beta CDR3 regions from RNA used iRepertoire nested multiplex PCR. TCRdb redid the calling of the multiplex PCR reads with MiXCR, one entry per CDR3 protein. The table lists under 150,000 distinct CDR3 sequences, around 25% of them singletons. The sequenced sample was glioma tissue, nonneoplastic brain tissue, or PBMCs (not recorded which). The source of these receptors is a human donor with low-grade glioma or glioblastoma, undergoing nonglioma brain surgery, or in good health (not recorded which).

The chain recombines TRBV18 with TRBJ1-4; 7 bases fit TRBD1. Germline V gives CDR1 KGHSH, CDR2 LQKENI. Germline trimming cut 2 bases from V and 7 bases from J; bases unmatched to any gene: 4. The CDR3 is 14 amino acids. The DNA for the CDR3 is TGTGCCAGCTCACCAGTTTCAGGGGGTGAAAAACTGTTTTTT. This translates into CASSPVSGGEKLFF.

The chain combines TRBV6-6 with TRBJ2-5, with TRBD2 identical over 8 bases. The CDR3 runs 18 residues. Germline V gene data show CDR1 as MNHNY and CDR2 as SVGAGI (reference sequence). V shed 4 bases and J 8 bases; nucleotides not matched to a gene: 21. The CDR3 is CASSSLRTGLEGVLTQYF. The CDR3 coding sequence is TGTGCCAGCAGTTCACTCCGAACGGGACTAGAGGGGGTCCTAACCCAGTACTTC.

The chain links TRBV10-3 to TRBJ1-2; D remains unclear. The V gene lost 0 bases and the J gene lost 4 bases, with 6 bases spanning the gap. Looked up from germline, CDR1 is ENHRY and CDR2 is SYGVKD. The CDR3 totals 13 residues. This CDR3 is CAISESTIYGYTF. The CDR3 coding sequence is TGTGCCATCAGTGAGTCCACAATCTATGGCTACACCTTC.

The sample holds many counts of this clonotype. The chain has TRBV20-1 and TRBJ2-6; no definite D call. The germline CDR1 and CDR2 sequences are DFQATT and SNEGSKA (reference sequence). Trimming removed 0 bases from V and 2 bases from J, with 5 bases in between. This CDR3 has 14 amino acids. The CDR3 spells CSARDLAGANVLTF. CDR3 nucleotide sequence: TGCAGTGCTAGAGATCTGGCTGGGGCCAACGTCCTGACTTTC.

The genes are TRBV6-6 and TRBJ1-2; 9 bases agree with TRBD1. Germline values: CDR1 MNHNY, CDR2 SVGAGI (reference sequence). V lost 0 bases, J lost 6 bases, and 5 bases stayed unmatched. The CDR3 is 15 residues long. The CDR3 nucleotides are TGTGCCAGCAGTTACTCGGACAGGGGATTCGATGGCTACACCTTC. It codes for CASSYSDRGFDGYTF.

This clonotype has a handful of counts. The rearrangement joins TRBV7-2 to TRBJ1-4; D is unresolved. V lost 5 bases and J 1 base, leaving 11 bases between the germline ends. Germline values: CDR1 SGHTA, CDR2 FQGNSA. The CDR3 sequence is 15 residues long. In DNA, the CDR3 is TGTGCCAGCAGCCATCAGGAAAAAACTAATGAAAAACTGTTTTTT. Translating gives CASSHQEKTNEKLFF.

This clonotype was counted ten times or more. The V and J genes are TRBV7-9 and TRBJ1-5; D ambiguous. The V gene's germline CDR1 is SEHNR and CDR2 FQNEAQ (reference sequence). CDR3 size: 12 residues. Trimming cost V 5 bases and J 4 bases, with 6 bases left between them. The CDR3 loop is CASSLGNQPQHF. The CDR3, as DNA: TGTGCCAGCAGCCTAGGGAATCAGCCCCAGCATTTT.

There are a few counts of this clonotype. This chain uses TRBV6-6 with TRBJ1-3; a weak D match, TRBD1 (5 bases). CDR1 MNHNY and CDR2 SVGAGI come from the germline V gene (reference sequence). The CDR3 runs to 12 residues. V lost 2 bases, J lost 11 bases, and 10 bases lay in between. The DNA for the CDR3 is TGTGCCAGCAGTTACCAGGGATTGGCCATATATTTT. It encodes CASSYQGLAIYF.

This clonotype appeared many times. The chain joins TRBV20-1 to TRBJ1-1; D is undetermined. Germline CDR1 is DFQATT and CDR2 is SNEGSKA (reference sequence). V gave up 6 bases and J gave up 4 bases, with 12 bases separating them. The CDR3 covers 12 residues. CDR3 nucleotide sequence: TGCAGTGCCCTCCTCATCGGCACTGAAGCTTTCTTT. Protein product: CSALLIGTEAFF.

As to this clonotype: This may come from a read error, since a much larger clone is one base off. The CDR3 ends on some other residue instead of the conserved phenylalanine or tryptophan, so this is likely a read error. DNA for the CDR3: TGTGCCAGCAGTGCGAGCGGAAGCTCCTACAATGAGCAGTTCTCC. Encoded protein: CASSASGSSYNEQFS. V and J are TRBV6-1 and TRBJ2-1; D is possibly TRBD2 (5 bases). This CDR3 has 15 residues. CDR1 and CDR2 from the germline V gene are MNHNS and SASEGT. Trimming cost V 4 bases and J 0 bases, with 10 bases left between them.

To note about this clonotype: Since a much larger clone is just one base distant, this may be a read error. The rearrangement links TRBV6-1 to TRBJ2-5; TRBD1 is a possible D gene (6 bases). The CDR3 sequence is 16 residues long. Germline CDR1 MNHNS, CDR2 SASEGT. V was shortened by 5 bases and J by 3 bases, with 19 bases between the two germline ends. CDR3 sequence reads: CASSPQGQSREETQYF. DNA of the CDR3: TGTGCCAGCAGTCCCCAAGGACAGTCGCGGGAAGAGACCCAGTACTTC.

The genes are TRBV19 and TRBJ1-1, with no clear D. CDR3 length: 13 amino acids. Germline V lookup: CDR1 LNHDA, CDR2 SQIVND (reference sequence). Trimming stripped 10 bases from V and 3 bases from J, with 15 bases between. In DNA form, the CDR3 reads TGTGCCACTAGGGAGGATTTGGACACTGAAGCTTTCTTT. Translation gives CATREDLDTEAFF.

The rearrangement links TRBV18 to TRBJ1-4; 10 bases align to TRBD1. CDR1 and CDR2 from the germline V gene are KGHSH and LQKENI. The CDR3 has 18 amino acids. J lost 4 bases, V lost 5 bases, and 13 bases had no gene match. CDR3 DNA sequence: TGTGCCAGCTCAACGCGCGCGGATGACAGGGGGCATAATGAAAAACTGTTTTTT. This codes for CASSTRADDRGHNEKLFF.

The rearrangement uses TRBV5-1 and TRBJ1-1; perhaps TRBD1 as D (6 bases). The V end lost 3 bases, the J end lost 4 bases, and 13 bases lay between the germline ends. This CDR3 is built from 14 residues. CDR1 and CDR2 (germline): SGHRS, YFSETQ. This CDR3 reads CASSSLQQGTEAFF. The CDR3 DNA reads as TGCGCCAGCAGCTCCCTCCAACAGGGCACTGAAGCTTTCTTT.

The rearrangement uses TRBV3-1 and TRBJ1-4, with a weak D call TRBD1 (5 bases). The germline gives CDR1 LGHDT, CDR2 YNNKEL (reference sequence). The length of the CDR3 is 16 residues. Trimming removed 4 bases from V and 0 bases from J, with 12 bases in between. CDR3 nucleotides: TGTGCCAGCAGCCTGGTTGGACACGCAACTAATGAAAAACTGTTTTTT. It translates to CASSLVGHATNEKLFF.

In its sample, this clonotype was seen many times. At one end the junction does not follow the germline gene, possibly because of a read error. The CDR3 reads CSALVNPKYGYTF. The DNA for the CDR3 is TGCAGTGCTCTCGTCAACCCTAAGTATGGCTACACCTTC. The chain employs TRBV20-1 and TRBJ1-2; D ambiguous. This CDR3 contains 13 residues. From germline, CDR1 is DFQATT and CDR2 SNEGSKA (reference sequence).

This rearrangement joins TRBV19 to TRBJ1-1, with D maybe TRBD1 (6 bases). This CDR3 is 15 amino acids long. Trimming left V 7 bases short and J 7 bases short, with 22 bases between. The germline V gene encodes CDR1 LNHDA and CDR2 SQIVND (reference sequence). CDR3 bases: TGTGCCAGTACCCTCCTCGGAAAGGGGGGGCGTGAAGCTTTCTTT. It specifies CASTLLGKGGREAFF.

This clonotype was recorded at least ten times. This chain joins TRBV7-8 and TRBJ1-1; no firm D call. The CDR3 is 14 residues long. Between the trimmed V and J ends, which lost 3 bases and 0 bases, there was a span of 8 bases. Germline CDR1 and CDR2: SGHVS and FQNEAQ. The DNA of the CDR3 is TGTGCCAGCAGCTTGGCGGGCCTGAACACTGAAGCTTTCTTT. Protein sequence: CASSLAGLNTEAFF.

This clonotype was seen ten or more times. The genes are TRBV20-1 and TRBJ1-5; D call uncertain. Per germline, CDR1 DFQATT and CDR2 SNEGSKA (reference sequence). CDR3 size: 12 residues. Trimming took 8 bases from V and 4 from J, leaving 12 bases between them. The CDR3: CSSERRNQPQHF. For the CDR3, the DNA is TGCAGTTCCGAAAGACGAAATCAGCCCCAGCATTTT.

V gene TRBV5-1 combines with J gene TRBJ2-3; D is unresolved. The V gene's germline CDR1 is SGHRS and CDR2 YFSETQ. The V end was cut by 6 bases, the J end by 5 bases, with 10 bases between. The CDR3 has 12 amino acids. CDR3 DNA sequence: TGCGCCAGCAACCTCCTCGGAGATACGCAGTATTTT. Translated: CASNLLGDTQYF.

This clonotype was detected a few times. The chain is built from TRBV28 and TRBJ2-5; possibly TRBD2 for D (7 bases). The CDR3 is made up of 15 amino acids. In germline, CDR1 is MDHEN, CDR2 SYDVKM. V lost 3 bases and J 5 bases, leaving 16 bases between the germline ends. CDR3 sequence: CASSLLPGGRETQYF. The CDR3 DNA reads TGTGCCAGCAGTTTGCTACCGGGGGGCCGGGAGACCCAGTACTTC.